These 25 T cell receptor beta chains came from one sample sequenced in a study of T cell responses to AZD1222 COVID-19 vaccine. The table came from immunoSEQ multiplex PCR; TCRdb's copy has only in-frame clones and leaves some out. Among fewer than 150,000 clones, roughly 88% were seen once, and the ten largest hold roughly 5.2%. The source was peripheral blood, collected 28 days after the second AZD1222 dose. The receptors shown here come from an adult who received the AZD1222 COVID-19 vaccine.

This clone was recorded at least ten times. CDR3 in amino acids: CASSFRPRAGELFF. DNA for the CDR3: TGTGCCAGCAGTTTCCGGCCGCGGGCCGGGGAGCTGTTTTTT. The chain is built from TRBV27 and TRBJ2-2, with a tentative D call TRBD2 (5 bases). Trimming stripped 3 bases from V and 6 bases from J, with 11 bases between. The CDR3 loop spans 14 amino acids. CDR1 is MNHEY, CDR2 SMNVEV, per germline (reference sequence).

In this sample, this clone turned up once. The rearrangement links TRBV7-9 to TRBJ1-2, with D possibly TRBD1 on 5 matching bases. Trimming pared 0 bases from V and 3 bases from J, leaving 8 bases between. Germline CDR1 reads SEHNR; CDR2 reads FQNEAQ (reference sequence). The CDR3 runs to 14 residues. This chain's CDR3 is CASSLAGGDYGYTF. The CDR3 DNA is TGTGCCAGCAGCTTAGCGGGGGGGGACTATGGCTACACCTTC.

The chain combines TRBV20-1 with TRBJ2-3; D unclear. This CDR3 has 11 amino acids. Trimming left V 2 bases short and J 4 bases short, with 4 bases between. CDR1 DFQATT and CDR2 SNEGSKA come from the germline V gene (reference sequence). The CDR3 loop reads CSARRADTQYF. The CDR3 coding sequence is TGCAGTGCTAGACGGGCAGATACGCAGTATTTT.

V gene TRBV7-9 combines with J gene TRBJ1-3; D is ambiguous. Germline CDR1 SEHNR, CDR2 FQNEAQ (reference sequence). The CDR3 sequence is 13 residues long. Trimming removed 5 bases from V and 4 bases from J, with 9 bases in between. The CDR3 protein is CASSVRAGNTIYF. DNA for the CDR3: TGTGCCAGCAGCGTCCGGGCCGGAAACACCATATATTTT.

V is TRBV12-3 or TRBV12-4 and J is TRBJ1-1; weak D call: TRBD1 (5 bases). The CDR3 has 13 residues. Between the trimmed V and J ends, which lost 6 bases and 5 bases, there was a span of 13 bases. The CDR3 spells CASRGQGGTEAFF. The CDR3 DNA reads TGTGCCAGCAGAGGTCAGGGCGGTACTGAAGCTTTCTTT.

V and J are TRBV7-9 and TRBJ2-6, with D possibly matching TRBD1 (6 bases). The CDR3 runs to 15 residues. Germline loops: CDR1 SEHNR, CDR2 FQNEAQ (reference sequence). With 1 base removed from V and 2 bases from J, the gap between germline ends came to 6 bases. The CDR3, as DNA: TGTGCCAGCAGCTTAGAGGGGGCTGGGGCCAACGTCCTGACTTTC. Its translation is CASSLEGAGANVLTF. The entire variable domain, with the rest obtained from reference TRBV7-9 and TRBJ2-6, is as follows: DTGVSQNPRHKITKRGQNVTFRCDPISEHNRLYWYRQTLGQGPEFLTYFQNEAQLEKSRLLSDRFSAERPKGSFSTLEIQRTEQGDSAMYLCASSLEGAGANVLTFGAGSRLTVL.

V usage is TRBV5-1 and J usage is TRBJ2-7; D perhaps matches TRBD1 (5 bases). The V end was cut by 2 bases, the J end by 6 bases, with 18 bases between. CDR1 and CDR2 from the germline V gene are SGHRS and YFSETQ. This CDR3 spans 15 amino acids. CDR3 in amino acids: CASSLGQGQLREQYF. The CDR3 nucleotides are TGCGCCAGCAGCTTAGGGCAGGGCCAGCTACGCGAGCAGTACTTC.

This chain uses TRBV5-6 with TRBJ2-7, with 8 positions matching TRBD1. V was clipped by 2 bases and J by 4 bases; unmatched bases: 5. The CDR3 consists of 14 residues. The germline V gene has CDR1 SGHDT and CDR2 YYEEEE. CDR3 amino acids: CASSFGQGVYEQYF. CDR3 coding DNA: TGTGCCAGCAGCTTCGGACAGGGCGTGTACGAGCAGTACTTC.

V and J are TRBV6-1 and TRBJ1-1, with D maybe TRBD1 (6 bases). The V gene lost 3 bases and the J gene lost 6 bases, with 14 bases spanning the gap. The CDR3 length is 14 residues. Germline CDR1 and CDR2: MNHNS and SASEGT. The CDR3 DNA reads as TGTGCCAGCAGTGAGTCGACAGGTAGTGCTGAAGCTTTCTTT. Its protein is CASSESTGSAEAFF.

The V and J genes are TRBV5-1 and TRBJ1-1; D not resolved. The CDR3 has 13 residues. The V end was cut by 0 bases, the J end by 2 bases, with 5 bases between. Germline V CDR1 and CDR2: SGHRS, YFSETQ. The CDR3 is CASSLVDNTEAFF. CDR3 DNA sequence: TGCGCCAGCAGCTTGGTAGATAACACTGAAGCTTTCTTT.

V and J are TRBV7-2 and TRBJ2-5; D is uncertain. V lost 5 bases and J 2 bases, leaving 9 bases between the germline ends. CDR3 length: 13 residues. The germline V gene encodes CDR1 SGHTA and CDR2 FQGNSA. For the CDR3, the DNA is TGTGCCAGCAGCGGCAGGCTGCAAGAGACCCAGTACTTC. Translating gives CASSGRLQETQYF.

The chain combines TRBV11-3 with TRBJ2-3; 7 bases fit TRBD1. The CDR3 covers 15 residues. V shed 3 bases, J shed 12 bases, and the junction held 15 bases outside the gene matches. The V gene's germline CDR1 is SGHNT and CDR2 YENEEA. The CDR3 reads CASSLEDRPTDVQYF. CDR3 sequence (DNA): TGTGCCAGCAGCTTGGAGGACAGGCCTACCGATGTACAGTATTTT.

The CDR3 sequence: CASSLGPGEQYF. CDR3 bases: TGCGCCAGCAGCTTGGGACCCGGGGAGCAGTACTTC. V usage is TRBV5-1 and J usage is TRBJ2-7; D gene uncertain. Trimming left V 0 bases short and J 7 bases short, with 8 bases between. This CDR3 is built from 12 residues. Looked up from germline, CDR1 is SGHRS and CDR2 is YFSETQ.

The gene calls are TRBV28 and TRBJ1-3; TRBD1 aligns across 10 bases. V trimming: 5 bases; J trimming: 1 base; junction bases outside the gene matches: 8. Germline CDR1 MDHEN, CDR2 SYDVKM. The CDR3 is 17 amino acids. The CDR3 coding sequence is TGTGCCAGCAGTCCCCCCGGGACAGGGGTTTCTGGAAACACCATATATTTT. This encodes CASSPPGTGVSGNTIYF.

V and J are TRBV5-1 and TRBJ1-1; TRBD1 might be the D (5 bases). Trimming removed 6 bases from V and 0 bases from J, with 15 bases in between. CDR1 and CDR2 (germline): SGHRS, YFSETQ. This CDR3 is 15 amino acids long. The CDR3 coding sequence is TGCGCCAGCACTTCTGACAGCTTCATGAACACTGAAGCTTTCTTT. Translated: CASTSDSFMNTEAFF.

This chain links TRBV7-9 with TRBJ1-3, with a tentative D call TRBD1 (5 bases). This CDR3 is built from 15 residues. Germline CDR1 reads SEHNR; CDR2 reads FQNEAQ (reference sequence). Between the trimmed V and J ends, which lost 5 bases and 4 bases, there was a span of 15 bases. The CDR3 spells CASSTAGRLGNTIYF. In DNA, the CDR3 is TGTGCCAGCAGCACCGCAGGGAGACTAGGAAACACCATATATTTT.

This clone was seen once. This chain connects TRBV30 to TRBJ1-5; no definite D call. The germline V and J ends were trimmed by 2 bases and 4 bases, with 9 bases remaining between them. Per the germline V gene, CDR1 is GTSNPN and CDR2 is SVGIG (reference sequence). The length of the CDR3 is 13 residues. The DNA for the CDR3 is TGTGCCTGGAGTCCTGGGCTTAATCAGCCCCAGCATTTT. Residues: CAWSPGLNQPQHF.

The chain has TRBV2 and TRBJ1-1; D may be TRBD1 (5 bases). The V and J ends lost 3 bases and 1 base respectively, with 9 bases between them. The CDR3 loop spans 14 amino acids. The germline gives CDR1 SNHLY, CDR2 FYNNEI. CDR3: CASSEPGQNTEAFF. In DNA, the CDR3 is TGTGCCAGCAGTGAGCCTGGACAGAACACTGAAGCTTTCTTT.

The chain couples TRBV19 to TRBJ2-1, with 10 bases identical to TRBD2. This CDR3 comprises 16 residues. Trimming at V came to 4 bases and at J to 0 bases, leaving 3 bases not matched to a gene. Germline V CDR1 and CDR2: LNHDA, SQIVND (reference sequence). The CDR3 DNA reads as TGTGCCAGTAGTAAAGCGGGAGGGAGCTCCTACAATGAGCAGTTCTTC. Translating it yields CASSKAGGSSYNEQFF.

V gene TRBV29-1 combines with J gene TRBJ2-3; the match to TRBD2 covers 13 bases. CDR1 and CDR2 (germline): SQVTM, ANQGSEA. The CDR3 runs 15 residues. The junction had 3 bases not matched to a gene; V was cut back by 6 bases and J by 0 bases. The CDR3 region has the DNA TGCAGCGTCAGACTAGCGGGAGGAAGCACAGATACGCAGTATTTT. Translated: CSVRLAGGSTDTQYF.

The rearrangement links TRBV30 to TRBJ1-2; D is possibly TRBD1 (5 bases). The V and J ends lost 4 bases and 5 bases respectively, with 23 bases between them. The CDR3 contains 16 residues. The V gene's germline CDR1 is GTSNPN and CDR2 SVGIG (reference sequence). The CDR3 sequence: CAWTEGWGRSRYGYTF. For the CDR3, the DNA is TGTGCCTGGACTGAGGGTTGGGGACGGTCTAGGTATGGCTACACCTTC.

V is TRBV7-3 and J is TRBJ2-3; 8 bases are shared with TRBD1. This CDR3 has 14 amino acids. The V gene's germline CDR1 is SGHTA and CDR2 FQGTGA. Unmatched junction bases numbered 6, after V lost 5 bases and J lost 5 bases. The DNA of the CDR3 is TGTGCCAGCAGCCTGCGGACAGGGCAAGATACGCAGTATTTT. It encodes CASSLRTGQDTQYF.

The V call is TRBV6-5, the J call TRBJ1-5; D is perhaps TRBD1 (6 bases). The germline CDR1 and CDR2 sequences are MNHEY and SVGAGI. This CDR3 region has 14 residues. V gave up 6 bases and J gave up 4 bases, with 13 bases separating them. The CDR3 here is CASRSGEPNQPQHF. CDR3 sequence (DNA): TGTGCCAGCAGGTCAGGGGAACCGAATCAGCCCCAGCATTTT.

The chain joins TRBV7-9 to TRBJ2-2; TRBD1 might be the D (6 bases). This CDR3 is 15 amino acids long. Trimming took 6 bases from V and 0 from J, leaving 11 bases between them. In germline, CDR1 is SEHNR, CDR2 FQNEAQ (reference sequence). CDR3 sequence (DNA): TGTGCCAGCAGATCGACAGGTGCGAACACCGGGGAGCTGTTTTTT. Residues: CASRSTGANTGELFF.

This chain joins TRBV5-1 and TRBJ2-7, with TRBD1 matching over 12 bases. V trimming: 4 bases; J trimming: 3 bases; junction bases outside the gene matches: 5. In germline, CDR1 is SGHRS, CDR2 YFSETQ. The CDR3 runs 15 residues. In nucleotides, the CDR3 is TGCGCCAGCAGCCGTGGGACAGGGGGCGTCTACGAGCAGTACTTC. Amino acid sequence: CASSRGTGGVYEQYF.